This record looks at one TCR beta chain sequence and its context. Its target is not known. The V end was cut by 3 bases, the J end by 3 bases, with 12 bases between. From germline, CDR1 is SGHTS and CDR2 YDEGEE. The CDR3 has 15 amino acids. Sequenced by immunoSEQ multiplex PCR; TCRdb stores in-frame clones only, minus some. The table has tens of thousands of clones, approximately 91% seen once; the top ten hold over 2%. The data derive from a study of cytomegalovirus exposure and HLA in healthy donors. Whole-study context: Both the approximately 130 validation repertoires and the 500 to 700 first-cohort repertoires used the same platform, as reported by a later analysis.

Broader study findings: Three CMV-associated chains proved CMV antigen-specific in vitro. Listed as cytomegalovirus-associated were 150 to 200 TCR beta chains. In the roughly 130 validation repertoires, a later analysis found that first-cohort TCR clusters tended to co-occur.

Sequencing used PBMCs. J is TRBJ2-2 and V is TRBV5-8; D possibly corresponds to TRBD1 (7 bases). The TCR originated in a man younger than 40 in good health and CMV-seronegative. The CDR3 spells CASSYDREDTGELFF. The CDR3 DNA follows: TGTGCCAGCAGCTATGACAGGGAGGACACCGGGGAGCTGTTTTTT.